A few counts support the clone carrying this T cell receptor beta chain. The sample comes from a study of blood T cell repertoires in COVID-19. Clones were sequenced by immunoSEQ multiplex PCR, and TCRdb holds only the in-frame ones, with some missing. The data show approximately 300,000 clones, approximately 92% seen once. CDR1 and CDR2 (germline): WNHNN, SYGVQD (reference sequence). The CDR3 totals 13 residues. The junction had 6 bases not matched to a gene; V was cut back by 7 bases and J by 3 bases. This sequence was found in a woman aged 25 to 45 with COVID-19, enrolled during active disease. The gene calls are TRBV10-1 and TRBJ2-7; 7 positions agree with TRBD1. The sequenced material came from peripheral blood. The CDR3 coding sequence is TGCGCCAGCATGGGTCGGGACAGCTACGAGCAGTACTTC. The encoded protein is CASMGRDSYEQYF.